This TCR beta chain comes out of a study of blood T cell repertoires in COVID-19. Study in general: T cells, B-cell-depleted T cells, or PBMCs supplied cDNA or gDNA.

The germline V gene has CDR1 KGHSH and CDR2 LQKENI. Trimming removed 2 bases at V and 1 base at J, with 10 bases between. There are 15 residues in the CDR3. Under the authors' procedure: For nucleated cells, counts were estimated from reference gene primer amplification. TCRdb keeps only in-frame clones here, not all; method: immunoSEQ multiplex PCR. D and trimming were read from the DNA, whereas the V and J calls and clone size are those reported in that table. The profile covers 150,000 to 200,000 clones, with about 90% appearing a single time and about 4.8% taken by the ten largest. Seattle patients were enrolled while actively infected and followed longitudinally.

The source is a man aged 30 to 45 with COVID-19, enrolled during active disease. The sample taken for sequencing was peripheral blood. The V gene is TRBV18, the J gene TRBJ2-3, with TRBD2 as a possible D gene (6 bases). CDR3 protein: CASSPGGAGTDTQYF. The CDR3 DNA follows: TGTGCCAGCTCACCAGGAGGGGCGGGCACAGATACGCAGTATTTT.